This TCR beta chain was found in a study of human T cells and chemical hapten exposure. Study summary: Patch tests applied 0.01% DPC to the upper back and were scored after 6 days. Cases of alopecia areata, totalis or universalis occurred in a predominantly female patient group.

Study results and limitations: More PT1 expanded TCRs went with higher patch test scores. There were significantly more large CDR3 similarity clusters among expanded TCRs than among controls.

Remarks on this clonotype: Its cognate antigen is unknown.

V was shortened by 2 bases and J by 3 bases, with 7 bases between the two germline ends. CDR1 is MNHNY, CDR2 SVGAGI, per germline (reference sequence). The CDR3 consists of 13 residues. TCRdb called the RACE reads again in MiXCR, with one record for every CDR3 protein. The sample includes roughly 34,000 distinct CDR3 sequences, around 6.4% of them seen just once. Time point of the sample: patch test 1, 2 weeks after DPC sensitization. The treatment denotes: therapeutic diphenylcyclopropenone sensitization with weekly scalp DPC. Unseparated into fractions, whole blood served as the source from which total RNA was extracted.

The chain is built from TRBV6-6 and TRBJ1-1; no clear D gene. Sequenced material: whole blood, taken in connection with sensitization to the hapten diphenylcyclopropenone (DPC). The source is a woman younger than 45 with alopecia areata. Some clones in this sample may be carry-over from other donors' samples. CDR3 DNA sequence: TGTGCCAGCAGTTACGGAGAGTACACTGAAGCTTTCTTT. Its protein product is CASSYGEYTEAFF.